The 10 T cell receptor beta chains presented below share a single source sample, sequenced in a study. TCRdb fed the 5' RACE reads into MiXCR, producing one record per CDR3 protein. The sample includes roughly 45,000 distinct CDR3 sequences, approximately 22% of them seen just once. The sorted Tregs were CD4+CD25+CD127-/low cells. Sequencing used Tregs sorted from blood. These receptors were taken from a female donor with breast cancer.

The chain uses TRBV6-1 and TRBJ2-6; 9 bases map to TRBD1. There are 15 residues in the CDR3. Germline V gene data show CDR1 as MNHNS and CDR2 as SASEGT. J lost 3 bases, V lost 9 bases, and 6 bases had no gene match. The CDR3 loop reads CASDRGSFGANVLTF. The CDR3 coding sequence is TGTGCCAGTGACAGGGGGAGCTTTGGGGCCAACGTCCTGACTTTC.

This clonotype was observed at least ten times. This chain uses TRBV28 with TRBJ2-6; possible D gene TRBD1, 6 bases. Looked up from germline, CDR1 is MDHEN and CDR2 is SYDVKM. Trimming stripped 6 bases from V and 0 bases from J, with 12 bases between. The CDR3 consists of 16 residues. Here the CDR3 reads CASSGQGSSGANVLTF. The CDR3 bases are TGTGCCAGCAGCGGGCAGGGGAGCTCTGGGGCCAACGTCCTGACTTTC.

This clonotype showed up many times. The chain couples TRBV6-5 to TRBJ2-2; 10 bases agree with TRBD1. From germline, CDR1 is MNHEY and CDR2 SVGAGI. This CDR3 comprises 16 residues. Trimming at V came to 2 bases and at J to 4 bases, leaving 4 bases not matched to a gene. The CDR3, as DNA: TGTGCCAGCAGTTACAACGGACAGGGGGTCACCGGGGAGCTGTTTTTT. Protein: CASSYNGQGVTGELFF.

The V gene is TRBV28, the J gene TRBJ2-2, with 8 nucleotides matching TRBD1. From germline, CDR1 is MDHEN and CDR2 SYDVKM. CDR3 length equals 16 residues. Trimming cost V 7 bases and J 4 bases; bases outside gene matches: 11. The chain's CDR3 is CASTGQGAPSTGELFF. In DNA form, the CDR3 reads TGTGCCAGCACCGGACAGGGTGCGCCAAGCACCGGGGAGCTGTTTTTT.

This clonotype was seen a few times. The rearrangement uses TRBV27 and TRBJ2-1; 7 nucleotides line up with TRBD1. Germline V gives CDR1 MNHEY, CDR2 SMNVEV (reference sequence). This CDR3 comprises 15 residues. The V gene end was trimmed by 5 bases and the J gene end by 4 bases; junction bases not matched to a gene: 8. The CDR3 nucleotides read TGTGCCAGCAGTCCGGACAGGTCGACTTACAATGAGCAGTTCTTC. Its protein product is CASSPDRSTYNEQFF.

This rearrangement joins TRBV7-8 to TRBJ2-1, with D hard to call. Trimming left V 4 bases short and J 14 bases short, with 15 bases between. CDR1 and CDR2 from the germline V gene are SGHVS and FQNEAQ. The CDR3 consists of 12 residues. For the CDR3, the DNA is TGTGCCAGCAGCTCCGATTCCGGGTTTAAGTTCTTC. Residues: CASSSDSGFKFF.

This clonotype has ten or more counts. This rearrangement joins TRBV6-5 to TRBJ2-7; TRBD1 matches at 7 bases. The CDR3 spans 18 residues. CDR1 and CDR2 (germline): MNHEY, SVGAGI. Trimming cost V 2 bases and J 3 bases; bases outside gene matches: 16. The CDR3 nucleotides are TGTGCCAGCAGTTACACGTATTCGGACAGGCGGCCAATCTACGAGCAGTACTTC. This codes for CASSYTYSDRRPIYEQYF.

The CDR3, as DNA: TGCAGCGGGATGGCAGCGACCTACGAGCAGTACTTC. Translated: CSGMAATYEQYF. The rearrangement uses TRBV29-1 and TRBJ2-7; D gene ambiguous. The CDR3 has 12 residues. From germline, CDR1 is SQVTM and CDR2 ANQGSEA. Trimming left V 7 bases short and J 2 bases short, with 12 bases between.

The chain uses TRBV13 and TRBJ2-7; the D gene is possibly TRBD1 (6 bases). From germline, CDR1 is PRHDT and CDR2 FYEKMQ (reference sequence). Trimming took 4 bases from V and 2 from J, leaving 12 bases between them. The CDR3 sequence is 14 residues long. CDR3 coding DNA: TGTGCCAGCAGCTCCGCCACAGGGCCCTACGAGCAGTACTTC. Protein product: CASSSATGPYEQYF.

V and J are TRBV6-5 and TRBJ2-5, with D tentatively TRBD1 (6 bases). Germline assignment: CDR1 MNHEY and CDR2 SVGAGI. The V and J ends lost 7 bases and 4 bases respectively, with 13 bases between them. This CDR3 has 13 residues. The CDR3 reads CASTQTGVETQYF. In DNA, the CDR3 is TGTGCCAGCACCCAGACAGGAGTAGAGACCCAGTACTTC.